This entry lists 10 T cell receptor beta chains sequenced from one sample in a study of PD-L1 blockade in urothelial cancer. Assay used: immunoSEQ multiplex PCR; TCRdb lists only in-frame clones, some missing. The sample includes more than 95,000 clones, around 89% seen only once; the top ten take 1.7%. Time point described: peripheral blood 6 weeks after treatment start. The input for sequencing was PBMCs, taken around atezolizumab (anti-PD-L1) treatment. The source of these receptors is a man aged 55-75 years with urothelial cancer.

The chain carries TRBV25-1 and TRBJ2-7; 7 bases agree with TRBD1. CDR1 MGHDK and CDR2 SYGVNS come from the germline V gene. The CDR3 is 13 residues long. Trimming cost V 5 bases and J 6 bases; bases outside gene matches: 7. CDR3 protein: CASSFWDSGEQYF. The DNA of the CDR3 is TGTGCCAGCAGTTTTTGGGACAGTGGCGAGCAGTACTTC.

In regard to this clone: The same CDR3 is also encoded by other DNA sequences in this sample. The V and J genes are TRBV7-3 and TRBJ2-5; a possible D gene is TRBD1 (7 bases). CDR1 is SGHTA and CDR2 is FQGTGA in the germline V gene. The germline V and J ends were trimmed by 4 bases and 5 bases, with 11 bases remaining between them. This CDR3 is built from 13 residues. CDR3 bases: TGTGCCAGCAGCTCGGCAGGGGGGGAGACCCAGTACTTC. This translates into CASSSAGGETQYF.

The chain's CDR3 is CASSYSARAGGYTF. The CDR3 bases are TGTGCCAGCAGTTATTCCGCCAGGGCCGGCGGCTACACCTTC. V usage is TRBV6-5 and J usage is TRBJ1-2; TRBD1 is a possible D gene (5 bases). The CDR3 covers 14 residues. Looked up from germline, CDR1 is MNHEY and CDR2 is SVGAGI. V was pared by 3 bases and J by 8 bases, with 16 bases between.

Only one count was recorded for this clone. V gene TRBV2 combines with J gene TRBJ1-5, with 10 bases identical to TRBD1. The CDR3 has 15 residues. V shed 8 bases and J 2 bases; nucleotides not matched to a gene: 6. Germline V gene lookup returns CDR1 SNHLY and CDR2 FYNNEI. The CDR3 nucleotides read TGTGCCAGCTCCGGACAGGGGGGAGGCAATCAGCCCCAGCATTTT. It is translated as CASSGQGGGNQPQHF. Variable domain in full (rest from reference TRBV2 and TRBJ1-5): EPEVTQTPSHQVTQMGQEVILRCVPISNHLYFYWYRQILGQKVEFLVSFYNNEISEKSEIFDDQFSVERPDGSNFTLKIRSTKLEDSAMYFCASSGQGGGNQPQHFGDGTRLSIL.

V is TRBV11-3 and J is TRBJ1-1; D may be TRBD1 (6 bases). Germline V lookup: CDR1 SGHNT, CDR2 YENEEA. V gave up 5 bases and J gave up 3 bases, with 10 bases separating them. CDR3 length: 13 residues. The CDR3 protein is CASSVQGHTEAFF. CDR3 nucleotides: TGTGCCAGCAGCGTACAGGGTCACACTGAAGCTTTCTTT. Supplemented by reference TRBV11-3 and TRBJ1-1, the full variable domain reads EAGVVQSPRYKIIEKKQPVAFWCNPISGHNTLYWYLQNLGQGPELLIRYENEEAVDDSQLPKDRFSAERLKGVDSTLKIQPAELGDSAVYLCASSVQGHTEAFFGQGTRLTVV.

The CDR3 DNA reads TGTGCCAGCAGCTTAGATTCGGGGTTTAATGAAAAACTGTTTTTT. This encodes CASSLDSGFNEKLFF. The V gene is TRBV11-2, the J gene TRBJ1-4, with D uncertain. The CDR3 contains 15 residues. Germline V gives CDR1 SGHAT, CDR2 FQNNGV. Trimming stripped 0 bases from V and 4 bases from J, with 9 bases between. Based on the CDR3 plus reference TRBV11-2 and TRBJ1-4, the full variable domain is EAGVAQSPRYKIIEKRQSVAFWCNPISGHATLYWYQQILGQGPKLLIQFQNNGVVDDSQLPKDRFSAERLKGVDSTLKIQPAKLEDSAVYLCASSLDSGFNEKLFFGSGTQLSVL.

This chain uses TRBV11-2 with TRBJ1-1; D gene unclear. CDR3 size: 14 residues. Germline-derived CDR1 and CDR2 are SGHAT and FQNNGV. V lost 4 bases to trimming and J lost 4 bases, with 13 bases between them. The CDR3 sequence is CASSSGPESTEAFF. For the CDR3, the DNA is TGTGCCAGCAGCTCCGGCCCGGAGAGCACTGAAGCTTTCTTT.

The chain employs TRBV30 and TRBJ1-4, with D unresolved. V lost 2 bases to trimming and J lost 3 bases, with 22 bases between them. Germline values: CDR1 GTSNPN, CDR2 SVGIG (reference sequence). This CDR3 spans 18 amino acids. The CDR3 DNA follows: TGTGCCTGGAGTACTGGGAGGTTGGGGTTCGGGTCTAATGAAAAACTGTTTTTT. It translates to CAWSTGRLGFGSNEKLFF.

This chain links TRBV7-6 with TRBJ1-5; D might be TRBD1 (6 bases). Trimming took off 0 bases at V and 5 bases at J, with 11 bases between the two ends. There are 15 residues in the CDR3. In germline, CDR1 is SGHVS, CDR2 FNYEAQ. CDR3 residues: CASSLAPGADQPQHF. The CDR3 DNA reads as TGTGCCAGCAGCTTAGCACCAGGGGCAGATCAGCCCCAGCATTTT.

CDR3 in DNA: TGCGCCAGCAGGAGCGACCGGGGCCTAGCGGGGCGCACAGATACGCAGTATTTT. Residues: CASRSDRGLAGRTDTQYF. The chain has TRBV10-2 and TRBJ2-3, with 9 nucleotides matching TRBD2. V dropped 6 bases and J dropped 1; count of bases not matched to a gene: 14. CDR1 is WSHSY, CDR2 SAAADI, per germline. The CDR3 extends over 18 amino acids.